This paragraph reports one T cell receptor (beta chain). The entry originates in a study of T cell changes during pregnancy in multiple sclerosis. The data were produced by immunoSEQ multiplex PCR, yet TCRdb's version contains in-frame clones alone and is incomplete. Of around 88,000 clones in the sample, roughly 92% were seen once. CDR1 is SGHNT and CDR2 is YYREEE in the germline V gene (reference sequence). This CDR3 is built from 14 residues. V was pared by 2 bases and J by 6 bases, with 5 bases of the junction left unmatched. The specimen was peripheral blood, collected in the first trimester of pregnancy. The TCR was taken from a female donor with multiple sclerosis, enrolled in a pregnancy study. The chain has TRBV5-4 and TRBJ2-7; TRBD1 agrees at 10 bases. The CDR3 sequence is CASSFRDRGGEQYF. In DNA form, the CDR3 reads TGTGCCAGCAGCTTCCGGGACAGGGGCGGCGAGCAGTACTTC.